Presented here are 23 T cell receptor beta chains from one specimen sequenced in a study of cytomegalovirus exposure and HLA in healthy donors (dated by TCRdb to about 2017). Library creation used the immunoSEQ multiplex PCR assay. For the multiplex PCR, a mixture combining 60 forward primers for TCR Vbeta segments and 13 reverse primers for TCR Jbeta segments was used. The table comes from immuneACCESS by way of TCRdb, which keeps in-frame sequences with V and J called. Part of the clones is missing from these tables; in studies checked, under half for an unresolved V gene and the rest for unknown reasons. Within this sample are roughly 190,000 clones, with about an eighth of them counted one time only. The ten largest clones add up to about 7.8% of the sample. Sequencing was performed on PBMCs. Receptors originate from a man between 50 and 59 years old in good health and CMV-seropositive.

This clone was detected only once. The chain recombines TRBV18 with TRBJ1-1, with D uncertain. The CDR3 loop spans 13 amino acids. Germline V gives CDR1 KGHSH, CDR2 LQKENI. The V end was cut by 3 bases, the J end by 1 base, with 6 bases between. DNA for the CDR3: TGTGCCAGCTCACCTCAACAGAACACTGAAGCTTTCTTT. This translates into CASSPQQNTEAFF.

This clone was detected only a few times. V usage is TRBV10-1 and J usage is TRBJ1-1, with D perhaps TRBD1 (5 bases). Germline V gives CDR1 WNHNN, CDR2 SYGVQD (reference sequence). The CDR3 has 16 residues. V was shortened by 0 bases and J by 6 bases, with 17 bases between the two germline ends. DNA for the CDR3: TGCGCCAGCAGTGAGTCAAATCCGTACCGGGACTCTGAAGCTTTCTTT. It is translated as CASSESNPYRDSEAFF.

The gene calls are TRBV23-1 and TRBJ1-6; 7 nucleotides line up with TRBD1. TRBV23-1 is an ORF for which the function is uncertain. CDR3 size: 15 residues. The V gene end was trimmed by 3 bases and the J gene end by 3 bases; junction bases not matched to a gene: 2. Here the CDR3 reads CASSQGQYYNSPLHF. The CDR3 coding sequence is TGCGCCAGCAGTCAGGGACAGTACTATAATTCACCCCTCCACTTT.

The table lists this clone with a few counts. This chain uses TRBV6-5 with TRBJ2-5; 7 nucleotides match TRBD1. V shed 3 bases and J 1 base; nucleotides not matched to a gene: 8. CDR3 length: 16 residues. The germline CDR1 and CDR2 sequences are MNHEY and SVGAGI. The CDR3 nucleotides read TGTGCCAGCAGTTATGTCGTGGGGACAGTCCAAGAGACCCAGTACTTC. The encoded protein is CASSYVVGTVQETQYF.

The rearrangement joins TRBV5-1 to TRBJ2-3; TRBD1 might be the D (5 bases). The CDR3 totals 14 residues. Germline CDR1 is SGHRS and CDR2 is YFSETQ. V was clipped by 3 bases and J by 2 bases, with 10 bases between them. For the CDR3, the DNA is TGCGCCAGCAGCTCCGACAGACCCACAGATACGCAGTATTTT. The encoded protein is CASSSDRPTDTQYF.

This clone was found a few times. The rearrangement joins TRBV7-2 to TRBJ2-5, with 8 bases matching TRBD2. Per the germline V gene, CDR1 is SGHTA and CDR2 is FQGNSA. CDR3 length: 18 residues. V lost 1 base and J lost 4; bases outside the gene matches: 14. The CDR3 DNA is TGTGCCAGCAGCTTAGAGCCCGGGTGGACTAGCCGGTTAGAGACCCAGTACTTC. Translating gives CASSLEPGWTSRLETQYF.

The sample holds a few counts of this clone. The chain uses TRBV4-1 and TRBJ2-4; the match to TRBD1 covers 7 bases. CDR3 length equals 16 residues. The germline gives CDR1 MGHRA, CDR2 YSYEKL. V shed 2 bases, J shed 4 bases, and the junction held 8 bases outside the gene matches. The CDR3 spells CASSQNDRERKNIQYF. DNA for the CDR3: TGCGCCAGCAGCCAAAACGACAGGGAGCGGAAAAACATTCAGTACTTC.

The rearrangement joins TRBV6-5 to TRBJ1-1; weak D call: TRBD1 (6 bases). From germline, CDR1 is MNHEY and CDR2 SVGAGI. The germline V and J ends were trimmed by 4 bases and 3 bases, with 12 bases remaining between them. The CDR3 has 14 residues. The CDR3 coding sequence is TGTGCCAGCAGTTTCTCCAGGGGTGACACTGAAGCTTTCTTT. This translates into CASSFSRGDTEAFF.

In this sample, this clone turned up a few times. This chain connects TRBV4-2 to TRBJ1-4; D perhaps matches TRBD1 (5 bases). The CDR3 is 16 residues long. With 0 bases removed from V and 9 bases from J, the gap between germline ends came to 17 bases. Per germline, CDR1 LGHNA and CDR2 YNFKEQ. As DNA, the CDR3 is TGTGCCAGCAGCCAAGACGGTAGGGCAGGGCGGAAAAAACTGTTTTTT. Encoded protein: CASSQDGRAGRKKLFF.

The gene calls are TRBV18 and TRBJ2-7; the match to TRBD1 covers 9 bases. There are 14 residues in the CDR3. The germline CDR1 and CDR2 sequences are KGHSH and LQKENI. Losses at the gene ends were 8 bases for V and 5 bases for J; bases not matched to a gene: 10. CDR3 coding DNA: TGTGCCAGCCTTCAGGGACAGGGAGCCCACGAGCAGTACTTC. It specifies CASLQGQGAHEQYF.

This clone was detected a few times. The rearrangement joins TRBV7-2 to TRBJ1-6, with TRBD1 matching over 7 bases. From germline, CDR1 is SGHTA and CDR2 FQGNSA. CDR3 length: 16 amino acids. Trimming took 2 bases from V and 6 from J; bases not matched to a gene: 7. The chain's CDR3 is CASSLSPGGSNSPLHF. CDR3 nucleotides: TGTGCCAGCAGCTTATCCCCAGGGGGGTCTAATTCACCCCTCCACTTT.

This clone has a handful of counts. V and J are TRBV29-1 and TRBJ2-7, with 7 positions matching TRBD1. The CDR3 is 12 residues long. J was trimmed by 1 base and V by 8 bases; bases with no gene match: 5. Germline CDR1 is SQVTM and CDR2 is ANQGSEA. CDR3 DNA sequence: TGCAGCCGGACAGGTTGGTCCTACGAGCAGTACGTC. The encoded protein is CSRTGWSYEQYV.

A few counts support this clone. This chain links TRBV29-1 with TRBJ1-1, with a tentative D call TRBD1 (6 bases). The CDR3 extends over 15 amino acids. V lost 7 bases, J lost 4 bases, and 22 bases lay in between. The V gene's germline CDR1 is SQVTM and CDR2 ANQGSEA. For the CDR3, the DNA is TGCAGCGCGCGTGGGGGCACGGGTTCTGGCACTGAAGCTTTCTTT. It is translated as CSARGGTGSGTEAFF.

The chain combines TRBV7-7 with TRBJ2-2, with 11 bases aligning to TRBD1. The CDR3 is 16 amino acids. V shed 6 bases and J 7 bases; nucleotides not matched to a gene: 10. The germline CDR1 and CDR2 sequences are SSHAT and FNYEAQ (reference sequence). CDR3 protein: CASRAGTGGYGGELFF. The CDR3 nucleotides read TGTGCCAGCAGGGCCGGGACAGGGGGATATGGCGGGGAGCTGTTTTTT.

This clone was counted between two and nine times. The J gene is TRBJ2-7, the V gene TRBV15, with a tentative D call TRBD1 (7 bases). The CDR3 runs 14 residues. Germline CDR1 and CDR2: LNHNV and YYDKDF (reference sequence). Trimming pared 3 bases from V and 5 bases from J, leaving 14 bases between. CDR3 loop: CATSRGGTDNEQYF. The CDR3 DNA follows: TGTGCCACCAGCAGGGGCGGGACAGACAACGAGCAGTACTTC.

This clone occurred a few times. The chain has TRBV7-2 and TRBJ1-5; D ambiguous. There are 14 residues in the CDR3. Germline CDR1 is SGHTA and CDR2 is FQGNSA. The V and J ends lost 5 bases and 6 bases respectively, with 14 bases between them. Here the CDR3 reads CASSPLPGSQPQHF. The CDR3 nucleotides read TGTGCCAGCAGCCCCCTCCCGGGGAGTCAGCCCCAGCATTTT.

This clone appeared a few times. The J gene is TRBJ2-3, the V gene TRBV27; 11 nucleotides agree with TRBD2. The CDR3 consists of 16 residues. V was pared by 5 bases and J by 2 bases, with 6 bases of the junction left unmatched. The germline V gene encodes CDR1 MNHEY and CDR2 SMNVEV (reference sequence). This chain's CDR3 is CASSLIAGGLTDTQYF. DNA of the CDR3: TGTGCCAGCAGTCTTATAGCGGGGGGGCTCACAGATACGCAGTATTTT.

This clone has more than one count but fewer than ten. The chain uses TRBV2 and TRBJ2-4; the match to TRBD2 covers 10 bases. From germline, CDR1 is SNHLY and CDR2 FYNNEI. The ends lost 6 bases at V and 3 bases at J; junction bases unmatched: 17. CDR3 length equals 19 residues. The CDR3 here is CASSPATLLAGVSKNIQYF. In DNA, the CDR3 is TGTGCCAGCAGCCCCGCGACCCTTCTAGCGGGGGTGAGCAAAAACATTCAGTACTTC.

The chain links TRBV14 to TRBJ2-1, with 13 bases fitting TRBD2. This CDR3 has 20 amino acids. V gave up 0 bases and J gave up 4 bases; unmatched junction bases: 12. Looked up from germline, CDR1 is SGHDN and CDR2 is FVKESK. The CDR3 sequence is CASSQEWTSGGPNSYNEQFF. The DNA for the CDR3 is TGTGCCAGCAGCCAAGAATGGACTAGCGGGGGCCCTAACTCTTACAATGAGCAGTTCTTC.

This CDR3 is CASGIAGAGETQYF. Here the CDR3 DNA reads TGTGCCAGCGGAATAGCGGGGGCGGGAGAGACCCAGTACTTC. This chain uses TRBV27 with TRBJ2-5; 9 nucleotides match TRBD2. Per the germline V gene, CDR1 is MNHEY and CDR2 is SMNVEV (reference sequence). The CDR3 runs to 14 residues. The V gene end was trimmed by 8 bases and the J gene end by 4 bases; junction bases not matched to a gene: 8.

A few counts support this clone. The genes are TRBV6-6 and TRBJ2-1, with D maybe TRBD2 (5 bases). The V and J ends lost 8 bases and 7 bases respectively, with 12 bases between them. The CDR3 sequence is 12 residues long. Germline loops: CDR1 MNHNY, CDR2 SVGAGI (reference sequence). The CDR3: CASLRRRNEQFF. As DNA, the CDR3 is TGTGCCAGCTTGAGGCGGAGGAATGAGCAGTTCTTC.

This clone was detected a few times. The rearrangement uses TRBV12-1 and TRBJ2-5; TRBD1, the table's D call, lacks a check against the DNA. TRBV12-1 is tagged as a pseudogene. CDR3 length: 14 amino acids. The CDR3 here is CASSRTGDQETQYF. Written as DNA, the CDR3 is TGTGCCAGCAGCCGCACAGGGGATCAAGAGACCCAGTACTTC.

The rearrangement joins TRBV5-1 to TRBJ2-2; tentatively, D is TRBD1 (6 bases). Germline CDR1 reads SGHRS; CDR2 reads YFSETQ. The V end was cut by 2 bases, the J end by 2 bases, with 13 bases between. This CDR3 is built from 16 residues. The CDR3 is CASSFFRGDNTGELFF. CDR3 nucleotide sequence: TGCGCCAGCAGCTTTTTCAGGGGCGACAACACCGGGGAGCTGTTTTTT. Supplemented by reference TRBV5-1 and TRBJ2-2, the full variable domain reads KAGVTQTPRYLIKTRGQQVTLSCSPISGHRSVSWYQQTPGQGLQFLFEYFSETQRNKGNFPGRFSGRQFSNSRSEMNVSTLELGDSALYLCASSFFRGDNTGELFFGEGSRLTVL.